One TCR beta chain is described in this entry. This sample was taken from a study of blood T cell repertoires in COVID-19. The wider study: Acute and convalescent COVID-19 specimens originated in the United States, Italy and Spain. Sources were T cells, B-cell-depleted T cells, or PBMCs; the material itself was cDNA or gDNA.

CDR1 is LNHDA, CDR2 SQIVND, per germline (reference sequence). The V gene lost 3 bases and the J gene lost 5 bases, with 7 bases spanning the gap. This CDR3 has 12 residues. As handled by the study authors: By means of reference gene primer amplification, nucleated cell counts were estimated. Profiling relied on immunoSEQ multiplex PCR, and the TCRdb table lists in-frame clones only, not all of them. The DNA gave D and trimming, while V, J and clone size come from that table. The sample carries about 140,000 clones, 76% recorded once. The rearrangement uses TRBV19 and TRBJ2-5, with a weak D call TRBD2 (6 bases). The sequencing input was peripheral blood. The sequence was collected from an elderly woman with active or convalescent COVID-19. This CDR3 reads CASSIAGETQYF. The DNA for the CDR3 is TGTGCCAGTAGTATTGCGGGGGAGACCCAGTACTTC.